This T cell receptor (beta chain) was found in a study of T cells in Graves' hyperthyroidism and ophthalmopathy (dated by TCRdb to about 2019). Looking at the study overall: Peripheral blood samples were taken at the time of initial diagnosis, prior to any treatment. TCR V-J signatures able to tell the groups apart were searched for in a discovery cohort of some 97 patients, of whom 43 had Graves' ophthalmopathy and around 56 had stable Graves' hyperthyroidism. An independent validation cohort of under 20 hyperthyroidism patients and over 15 patients who later progressed to ophthalmopathy tested prospective prediction of ophthalmopathy. The 90 to 100 discovery patients were randomly divided into training and test sets at a 7:3 ratio. The study also compared thyroid tissue and blood T-cell repertoires from several Graves' hyperthyroidism patients. Following sampling, methimazole starting at 30 mg daily was given to hyperthyroidism patients, and high-dose intravenous methylprednisolone was given to ophthalmopathy patients. The paper reports TCR Vbeta CDR3 sequencing of approximately 140 peripheral blood samples: fewer than 50 ophthalmopathy, approximately 74 hyperthyroidism and around 17 progressor patients. Broader findings and caveats from the paper: Sample size was not statistically predetermined, and blinding of investigators to group allocation was not performed. In validation, the model predicted progression to ophthalmopathy a median of about 6.8 months before onset, with 70% to 71% sensitivity and just under 75% specificity. Most expanded thyroid clonotypes (frequency above 0.001) were also detected in blood, suggesting blood repertoires may reflect thyroid immune responses. A model built on a 13 V-J signature distinguished ophthalmopathy from stable hyperthyroidism, reaching 85% to 90% sensitivity and approximately 83% specificity in cross-validation and 80%/75% in testing.

Note on this clonotype: Which antigen it targets is not known. No per-base quality is available; no much larger clone lies one base away.

The TCR beta CDR3 regions were amplified from the RNA transcripts. For the first round of RT-PCR on the TCR CDR3, the HTBI primer set was used together with the Qiagen OneStep RT-PCR kit. A second multiplex PCR round built the libraries, followed by size selection and purification. Sequencing of the libraries was done on an Illumina HiSeq2000 using paired-end 100 bp reads. For the original study's pipeline: Raw data were processed with SOAPnuke, discarding reads with adapters, uncalled bases, mean Phred below 15, or no exact constant-primer or identifier match. High-quality paired reads were merged using COPE v1.2.5, and each unique nucleotide sequence was defined as a clonotype. MiTCR v1.1 was used to align clonotypes to the IMGT TRBV, TRBD and TRBJ reference segments. The analysis was restricted to V-J combinations with a frequency above 0.0001, which together covered about 99% of the repertoires. The TCS score was defined as the ratio of F50 (clonal expansion) to E x V (chaos), calculated using BLOSUM62-based TCRdist between CDR3 peptides within each V-J. Welch's t-statistics and random forest reduced 450 to 600 V-J features to roughly 13, which were used in a naive Bayes classifier (R e1071). TCRdb reprocessed the public reads (quality trimming at Q25 with fastp, clone calling with MiXCR) and kept in-frame beta chains. Records with the same CDR3 protein are collapsed into one entry carrying the most frequent genes and DNA. The V and J calls, along with clone size, are taken from TCRdb and not from the paper's own processing. Here the sample has more than 500,000 distinct CDR3 sequences; approximately 15% occur a single time. The top ten clonotypes cover about 15% of the sample.

The CDR3 runs 11 amino acids, cysteine and phenylalanine included. The entry retains the CDR3 DNA only, 33 bases that are in frame from base 1. The germline V gene (reference sequence) yields DFQATT for CDR1 and SNEGSKA for CDR2. Trimming at the junction amounts to 6 bases on V and 5 bases on J, and the germline ends lie 10 bases apart. A patient counted as having stable Graves' hyperthyroidism if no progression to ophthalmopathy occurred over 18 months of follow-up. The hyperthyroidism patients were between 18 and 65 years old and newly diagnosed, with a disease duration of less than 2 months. Patients with uncontrolled infections, other autoimmune diseases, pregnancy or lactation were excluded. Clinical symptoms, serum thyroxine and TRAb, thyroid ultrasound, and orbital computed tomography formed the basis for the diagnoses. PBMCs were isolated from about 9.2 ml of fresh peripheral blood by Ficoll-Paque density gradient centrifugation. Total RNA was extracted using Trizol reagent, and RNA quality was assessed on an Agilent 2100 Bioanalyzer.

The clonotype was recovered from a woman between 40 and 55 years old with Graves' hyperthyroidism. The sample consisted of blood. The chain is assembled from TRBV20-1 and TRBJ1-1; confidence is insufficient to name the D gene. The DNA is as follows: TGCAGTGCCCCCCTAGGGACTGAAGCTTTCTTT. Protein translation: CSAPLGTEAFF.